The clone carrying this T cell receptor (beta chain) has at least ten counts. The sample belongs to a study of early T cells in non-severe SARS-CoV-2 infection. Study background: Sequencing of bulk RNA from unsorted whole blood was done, without chain pairing.

The CDR3 sequence is 11 residues long. V lost 6 bases to trimming and J lost 3 bases, with 3 bases between them. CDR1 and CDR2 (germline): SGHTA, FQGNSA. Each cDNA molecule carried a unique molecular identifier. TCRdb processed the 5' RACE reads anew with MiXCR; each CDR3 protein has one entry. The sample lists some 98,000 distinct CDR3 sequences; roughly 11% were seen once. This chain links TRBV7-2 with TRBJ2-1; D unclear. The sample taken for sequencing was whole blood. The sequence derives from an adult who was a healthcare worker with PCR-confirmed SARS-CoV-2 infection or an uninfected control (not recorded which). CDR3 in DNA: TGTGCCAGCAGTTTCTACAATGAGCAGTTCTTC. This translates into CASSFYNEQFF.